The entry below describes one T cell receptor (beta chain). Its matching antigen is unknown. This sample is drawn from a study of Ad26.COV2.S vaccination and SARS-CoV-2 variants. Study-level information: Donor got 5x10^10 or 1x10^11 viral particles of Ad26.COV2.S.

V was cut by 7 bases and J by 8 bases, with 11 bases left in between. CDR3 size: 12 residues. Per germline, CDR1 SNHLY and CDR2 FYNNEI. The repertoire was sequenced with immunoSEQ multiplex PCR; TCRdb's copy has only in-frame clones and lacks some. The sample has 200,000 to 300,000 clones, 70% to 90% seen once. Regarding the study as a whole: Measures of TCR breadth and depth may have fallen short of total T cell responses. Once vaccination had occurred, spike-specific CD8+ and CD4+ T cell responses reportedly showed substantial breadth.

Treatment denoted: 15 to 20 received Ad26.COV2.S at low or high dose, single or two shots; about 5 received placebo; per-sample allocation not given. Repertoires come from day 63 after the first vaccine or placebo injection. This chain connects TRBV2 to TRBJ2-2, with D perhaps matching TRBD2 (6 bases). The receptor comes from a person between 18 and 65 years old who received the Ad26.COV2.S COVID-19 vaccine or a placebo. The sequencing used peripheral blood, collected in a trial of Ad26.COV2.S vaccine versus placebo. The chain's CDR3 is CASTGGIGELFF. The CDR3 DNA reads TGTGCCAGCACCGGCGGGATAGGGGAGCTGTTTTTT.